Shown below are 15 T cell receptor beta chains from a single sample sequenced in a study of T cells in Graves' hyperthyroidism and ophthalmopathy. The TCR beta CDR3 regions underwent amplification using RNA transcripts as the source. The HTBI primer set served for first-round RT-PCR of the TCR CDR3. TCRdb independently ran MiXCR on the multiplex PCR reads; one entry per CDR3 protein. The sample lists approximately 200,000 distinct CDR3 sequences, roughly 18% seen once, with 35% to 50% in the top ten. The sample taken for sequencing was blood. These receptors were collected from a man in his forties or fifties with Graves' hyperthyroidism.

This clonotype has more than one count but fewer than ten. The chain uses TRBV11-2 and TRBJ2-3, with D uncertain. V was shortened by 5 bases and J by 0 bases, with 9 bases between the two germline ends. Germline CDR1 is SGHAT and CDR2 is FQNNGV. The CDR3 has 14 amino acids. The CDR3 spells CASSLWASTDTQYF. In DNA, the CDR3 is TGTGCCAGCAGCCTTTGGGCTAGCACAGATACGCAGTATTTT.

The CDR3 region has the DNA TGTGCCAGCAGCCTACGTTTTGAAAAACTGTTTTTT. It yields the protein CASSLRFEKLFF. The rearrangement joins TRBV13 to TRBJ1-4; D is unclear. Germline lookup yields CDR1 PRHDT and CDR2 FYEKMQ (reference sequence). V lost 5 bases and J 7 bases, leaving 8 bases between the germline ends. The CDR3 has 12 residues.

This chain connects TRBV11-2 to TRBJ2-2; 12 nucleotides align to TRBD2. Germline V gene data show CDR1 as SGHAT and CDR2 as FQNNGV. The CDR3 has 16 residues. V lost 1 base to trimming and J lost 7 bases; unmatched junction nucleotides: 4. CDR3 DNA sequence: TGTGCCAGCAGCTTAGCCTCTAGCGGGAGGGTCGGGGAGCTGTTTTTT. It yields the protein CASSLASSGRVGELFF.

This clonotype was observed a handful of times. V gene TRBV3-1 combines with J gene TRBJ1-3, with D uncertain. Germline CDR1 is LGHDT and CDR2 is YNNKEL (reference sequence). Trimming shortened V by 2 bases and J by 4 bases, and 6 bases separated the two germline ends. The CDR3 is 13 amino acids. CDR3 in DNA: TGTGCCAGCAGCCAATCGAGGGGAAACACCATATATTTT. It encodes CASSQSRGNTIYF.

The table lists this clonotype with many counts. The chain carries TRBV20-1 and TRBJ2-2, with D possibly being TRBD2 (5 bases). This CDR3 has 14 amino acids. The V end was cut by 0 bases, the J end by 4 bases, with 9 bases between. Germline loops: CDR1 DFQATT, CDR2 SNEGSKA (reference sequence). In DNA, the CDR3 is TGCAGTGCTAGAGAGGGAGTGACCACCGGGGAGCTGTTTTTT. Translation gives CSAREGVTTGELFF.

Many counts were recorded for this clonotype. V gene TRBV2 combines with J gene TRBJ2-1, with D tentatively TRBD1 (5 bases). The CDR3 covers 13 residues. CDR1 is SNHLY and CDR2 is FYNNEI in the germline V gene. With 7 bases removed from V and 3 bases from J, the gap between germline ends came to 10 bases. DNA of the CDR3: TGTGCCAGCATTCTTGACAGCTACAATGAGCAGTTCTTC. Translating it yields CASILDSYNEQFF.

This clonotype occurred many times. The chain combines TRBV20-1 with TRBJ1-5, with D possibly being TRBD1 (5 bases). Germline lookup yields CDR1 DFQATT and CDR2 SNEGSKA (reference sequence). This CDR3 comprises 13 residues. V was clipped by 3 bases and J by 6 bases, with 12 bases between them. In nucleotides, the CDR3 is TGCAGTGCTAGGGTCCCGGGGCGTCAGCCCCAGCATTTT. Translating gives CSARVPGRQPQHF.

This clonotype has a handful of counts. J is TRBJ2-1 and V is TRBV5-8, with unresolved D. Trimming shortened V by 0 bases and J by 2 bases, and 9 bases separated the two germline ends. This CDR3 has 15 residues. Germline CDR1 SGHTS, CDR2 YDEGEE. The CDR3 coding sequence is TGTGCCAGCAGCTTGGGTGGTTCGGCCTACAATGAGCAGTTCTTC. Its translation is CASSLGGSAYNEQFF.

This clonotype came up many times. The rearrangement links TRBV3-1 to TRBJ1-5; no firm D call. The V gene lost 1 base and the J gene lost 5 bases, with 12 bases spanning the gap. The germline V gene encodes CDR1 LGHDT and CDR2 YNNKEL (reference sequence). The CDR3 runs 15 residues. CDR3 sequence reads: CASSQGSLAHQPQHF. The CDR3 nucleotides read TGTGCCAGCAGCCAAGGGTCCCTTGCGCATCAGCCCCAGCATTTT. The whole variable domain, filled in from reference TRBV3-1 and TRBJ1-5, reads DTAVSQTPKYLVTQMGNDKSIKCEQNLGHDTMYWYKQDSKKFLKIMFSYNNKELIINETVPNRFSPKSPDKAHLNLHINSLELGDSAVYFCASSQGSLAHQPQHFGDGTRLSIL.

This clonotype showed up many times. The rearrangement uses TRBV20-1 and TRBJ2-1, with D unclear. The CDR3 has 12 amino acids. V was cut by 1 base and J by 9 bases, with 10 bases left in between. Germline V gives CDR1 DFQATT, CDR2 SNEGSKA (reference sequence). CDR3: CSARGTELEQFF. The CDR3 DNA reads as TGCAGTGCTAGAGGGACCGAGCTTGAGCAGTTCTTC.

CDR3 sequence reads: CSARLLQVPRTEAFF. The CDR3, as DNA: TGCAGTGCTAGACTCCTACAGGTCCCGAGGACTGAAGCTTTCTTT. This rearrangement joins TRBV20-1 to TRBJ1-1; maybe TRBD1 (5 bases). Germline CDR1 and CDR2: DFQATT and SNEGSKA (reference sequence). The CDR3 has 15 amino acids. V was pared by 2 bases and J by 5 bases, with 18 bases between.

The sample holds many counts of this clonotype. The rearrangement links TRBV7-2 to TRBJ2-3; no clear D gene. The CDR3 runs 12 residues. In germline, CDR1 is SGHTA, CDR2 FQGNSA. Trimming cost V 5 bases and J 6 bases, with 9 bases left between them. The CDR3 region has the DNA TGTGCCAGCAGCCAAGTAAAGGATACGCAGTATTTT. Its translation is CASSQVKDTQYF.

This clonotype was found many times. This chain connects TRBV28 to TRBJ2-7, with 9 bases lining up with TRBD2. Germline CDR1 reads MDHEN; CDR2 reads SYDVKM. With 3 bases clipped from V and 2 bases from J, the junction kept 5 bases outside the gene matches. This CDR3 is built from 15 residues. The DNA for the CDR3 is TGTGCCAGCAGTTTGGAGCGGGGGGTTACCTACGAGCAGTACTTC. Protein: CASSLERGVTYEQYF.

This clonotype occurred many times. The CDR3 protein is CSARVKRDSYNEQFF. The CDR3 DNA reads TGCAGTGCTAGAGTCAAGAGGGACTCCTACAATGAGCAGTTCTTC. J is TRBJ2-1 and V is TRBV20-1; D is perhaps TRBD2 (5 bases). Trimming cost V 1 base and J 0 bases, with 10 bases left between them. CDR1 is DFQATT and CDR2 is SNEGSKA in the germline V gene (reference sequence). The CDR3 sequence is 15 residues long.

In its sample, this clonotype was seen many times. The CDR3 loop reads CASSLDWTSGGTDTQYF. CDR3 nucleotides: TGTGCCAGCAGCTTAGACTGGACTAGCGGGGGCACAGATACGCAGTATTTT. The chain recombines TRBV7-9 with TRBJ2-3; 12 nucleotides line up with TRBD2. The CDR3 contains 17 residues. The J segment lost 1 base and the V segment lost 1 base, leaving 3 bases of the junction unmatched. The germline CDR1 and CDR2 sequences are SEHNR and FQNEAQ (reference sequence).